This entry concerns a single T cell receptor beta chain. At one boundary the junction diverges from the germline segment, which might be a read error. Germline V gene data show CDR1 as LNHDA and CDR2 as SQIVND (reference sequence). This CDR3 is 16 amino acids long. The data were obtained in a study of blood T cell repertoires in COVID-19. Overall study context: Acute-phase and convalescent COVID-19 samples originated in the United States, Italy and Spain. PBMCs, B-cell-depleted T cells, or T cells were the source of the cDNA or gDNA that made up the material.

Method: immunoSEQ multiplex PCR; TCRdb's copy keeps in-frame clones and lacks some. The sample consists of approximately 300,000 clones, 75% to 90% of them appearing once. The sequenced sample was peripheral blood. The receptor comes from a young man with active or convalescent COVID-19. V usage is TRBV19 and J usage is TRBJ2-1; possibly TRBD2 for D (6 bases). CDR3 coding DNA: TGTGCCAGTAGTATAGAGTCGGCTAGCGTCTACGATGAGCAGTTCTTC. This encodes CASSIESASVYDEQFF.